This passage covers 19 T cell receptor beta chains from one sample sequenced in a study of blood T cell repertoires in COVID-19. Generated by immunoSEQ multiplex PCR, the TCRdb table keeps only in-frame clones and is missing some. Of 200,000 to 250,000 clones detected, about four fifths appear once; the ten largest clones hold approximately 8%. Sequencing was performed on peripheral blood. The source is a woman aged 80 or over with COVID-19, enrolled during active disease.

The rearrangement joins TRBV2 to TRBJ2-3, with TRBD2 identical over 10 bases. The length of the CDR3 is 15 residues. Trimming at V came to 6 bases and at J to 6 bases, leaving 9 bases not matched to a gene. Germline values: CDR1 SNHLY, CDR2 FYNNEI. The CDR3 region has the DNA TGTGCCAGCAGCTCTCTAGCGGGGGAATACGATACGCAGTATTTT. Amino acid sequence: CASSSLAGEYDTQYF.

Of note for this clone: Its ends do not fully match the called genes, so a read error is possible. The J gene is TRBJ1-2, the V gene TRBV29-1; D call uncertain. Germline V gives CDR1 SQVTM, CDR2 ANQGSEA. The CDR3 sequence is 11 residues long. The CDR3 is CATGDNYGYTF. CDR3 sequence (DNA): TGTGCCACTGGAGATAACTATGGCTACACCTTC. Full variable domain (remainder filled in from reference TRBV29-1 and TRBJ1-2): SAVISQKPSRDICQRGTSLTIQCQVDSQVTMMFWYRQQPGQSLTLIATANQGSEATYESGFVIDKFPISRPNLTFSTLTVSNMSPEDSSIYLCATGDNYGYTFGSGTRLTVV.

The chain uses TRBV10-3 and TRBJ1-1, with 10 bases that match TRBD1. The ends lost 8 bases at V and 4 bases at J; junction bases unmatched: 4. The germline gives CDR1 ENHRY, CDR2 SYGVKD. This CDR3 spans 13 amino acids. The DNA for the CDR3 is TGTGCCATCGCGGACAGGGGGGGCACTGAAGCTTTCTTT. Protein: CAIADRGGTEAFF.

The genes are TRBV6-5 and TRBJ1-1, with 8 nucleotides matching TRBD1. Germline V CDR1 and CDR2: MNHEY, SVGAGI. The ends lost 10 bases at V and 4 bases at J; junction bases unmatched: 14. CDR3 length: 15 amino acids. In nucleotides, the CDR3 is TGTGCCACGAGGCCTCCAGGGGGCCCGGCCACTGAAGCTTTCTTT. Its translation is CATRPPGGPATEAFF.

This chain connects TRBV12-3 or TRBV12-4 to TRBJ1-6; 9 nucleotides line up with TRBD1. The ends lost 5 bases at V and 14 bases at J; junction bases unmatched: 7. CDR3 length equals 13 residues. The CDR3 DNA sequence: TGTGCCAGCAGTCCCGGGACAGGGACGGCCCTCCACTTT. This codes for CASSPGTGTALHF.

The rearrangement joins TRBV7-8 to TRBJ2-3; D ambiguous. The V gene's germline CDR1 is SGHVS and CDR2 FQNEAQ. V was clipped by 5 bases and J by 2 bases, with 5 bases between them. This CDR3 contains 12 residues. For the CDR3, the DNA is TGTGCCAGCAGCCCCTACACAGATACGCAGTATTTT. This encodes CASSPYTDTQYF. The full variable domain, its missing parts supplied by reference TRBV7-8 and TRBJ2-3, is GAGVSQSPRYKVAKRGQDVALRCDPISGHVSLFWYQQALGQGPEFLTYFQNEAQLDKSGLPSDRFFAERPEGSVSTLKIQRTQQEDSAVYLCASSPYTDTQYFGPGTRLTVL.

V gene TRBV5-1 combines with J gene TRBJ1-2; TRBD1 agrees at 7 bases. Germline values: CDR1 SGHRS, CDR2 YFSETQ. The V gene end was trimmed by 3 bases and the J gene end by 2 bases; junction bases not matched to a gene: 4. The CDR3 loop spans 14 amino acids. The CDR3 nucleotides read TGCGCCAGCAGCTCCGCACAGGGGAACTATGGCTACACCTTC. Translated: CASSSAQGNYGYTF.

On this clone itself: The sample holds other DNA sequences that translate to the same CDR3. V and J are TRBV19 and TRBJ1-4; 7 positions match TRBD1. Germline V gene sequence: CDR1 LNHDA, CDR2 SQIVND (reference sequence). V dropped 5 bases and J dropped 7; count of bases not matched to a gene: 4. This CDR3 has 13 residues. The CDR3 region is CASSPRDSEKLFF. The CDR3 nucleotides read TGTGCCAGTAGTCCTCGGGACAGTGAAAAACTGTTTTTT.

This clone was seen a few times. The V and J genes are TRBV11-2 and TRBJ2-7, with 7 bases identical to TRBD1. V gave up 0 bases and J gave up 2 bases; unmatched junction bases: 4. Germline V gene data show CDR1 as SGHAT and CDR2 as FQNNGV. The CDR3 sequence is 15 residues long. CDR3 coding DNA: TGTGCCAGCAGCTTAGACAGGGGGTCACCCTACGAGCAGTACTTC. Amino acids: CASSLDRGSPYEQYF.

This chain uses TRBV5-1 with TRBJ1-1, with D perhaps matching TRBD1 (5 bases). Per the germline V gene, CDR1 is SGHRS and CDR2 is YFSETQ. Trimming shortened V by 4 bases and J by 6 bases, and 13 bases separated the two germline ends. This CDR3 has 13 amino acids. CDR3 sequence reads: CASSRAGSPEAFF. In nucleotides, the CDR3 is TGCGCCAGCAGCAGGGCAGGGTCCCCTGAAGCTTTCTTT.

CDR3 DNA sequence: TGTGCCAGCAGCTTGGGGGCAGGGGACTATGGCTACACCTTC. It encodes CASSLGAGDYGYTF. This chain uses TRBV5-4 with TRBJ1-2; D might be TRBD1 (6 bases). V lost 0 bases and J lost 3, with 9 bases in between. This CDR3 is 14 amino acids long. Per the germline V gene, CDR1 is SGHNT and CDR2 is YYREEE (reference sequence). Combining the CDR3 with reference TRBV5-4 and TRBJ1-2 gives the whole variable domain ETGVTQSPTHLIKTRGQQVTLRCSSQSGHNTVSWYQQALGQGPQFIFQYYREEENGRGNFPPRFSGLQFPNYSSELNVNALELDDSALYLCASSLGAGDYGYTFGSGTRLTVV.

The gene calls are TRBV5-1 and TRBJ1-2; the D is unclear. CDR3 length: 14 amino acids. The germline V gene encodes CDR1 SGHRS and CDR2 YFSETQ. Trimming cost V 4 bases and J 3 bases, with 13 bases left between them. The CDR3: CASSLLEPDYGYTF. In DNA, the CDR3 is TGCGCCAGCAGCCTGTTGGAGCCAGACTATGGCTACACCTTC.

This clone was seen only a few times. The V call is TRBV7-9, the J call TRBJ2-7, with 13 positions matching TRBD2. This CDR3 contains 14 residues. V was clipped by 10 bases and J by 9 bases; unmatched bases: 12. Germline CDR1 is SEHNR and CDR2 is FQNEAQ (reference sequence). The CDR3 reads CATSLGTSGILQYF. CDR3 in DNA: TGTGCCACCTCCCTCGGGACTAGCGGGATCCTGCAGTACTTC.

The rearrangement links TRBV10-3 to TRBJ2-4, with D maybe TRBD2 (6 bases). This CDR3 spans 16 amino acids. Germline V gene sequence: CDR1 ENHRY, CDR2 SYGVKD. V shed 4 bases and J shed 9 bases, with 22 bases lying between them. The CDR3 nucleotides read TGTGCCATCAGTGCGAGCATACAGATTGCGGGGTCCATTCAGTACTTC. Its translation: CAISASIQIAGSIQYF.

This sequence joins TRBV7-9 and TRBJ2-1; a weak D match, TRBD2 (6 bases). V lost 1 base and J lost 8, with 9 bases in between. Germline CDR1 reads SEHNR; CDR2 reads FQNEAQ (reference sequence). CDR3 length equals 13 residues. The CDR3 coding sequence is TGTGCCAGCAGCTTAGGGGGCGGGGATGAGCAGTTCTTC. This sequence encodes CASSLGGGDEQFF.

The chain combines TRBV6-1 with TRBJ2-7; D might be TRBD1 (5 bases). Germline loops: CDR1 MNHNS, CDR2 SASEGT. V lost 2 bases, J lost 9 bases, and 14 bases lay in between. CDR3 length equals 13 residues. CDR3: CASSERDSLRQYF. The CDR3 coding sequence is TGTGCCAGCAGTGAAAGAGACAGCCTTCGGCAGTACTTC.

The chain has TRBV11-2 and TRBJ1-1; 9 bases are shared with TRBD1. The ends lost 1 base at V and 10 bases at J; junction bases unmatched: 7. Germline V gene lookup returns CDR1 SGHAT and CDR2 FQNNGV. The CDR3 runs 14 residues. This CDR3 is CASSLVRGQGSAFF. The CDR3 coding sequence is TGTGCCAGCAGCTTAGTAAGGGGACAGGGATCAGCTTTCTTT.

CDR3 residues: CASRATGESNQPQHF. CDR3 sequence (DNA): TGTGCCAGCCGGGCCACAGGGGAGAGCAATCAGCCCCAGCATTTT. The chain joins TRBV3-1 (or the pseudogene TRBV3-2) to TRBJ1-5, with 7 bases that match TRBD1. The CDR3 length is 15 residues. Germline CDR1 reads LGHDT; CDR2 reads YNNKEL (reference sequence). The V segment lost 8 bases and the J segment 1 base; nucleotides outside the gene matches: 8.

This clone appeared a single time. The chain has TRBV7-9 and TRBJ2-1; 8 bases line up with TRBD2. Germline trimming cut 5 bases from V and 0 bases from J; bases unmatched to any gene: 3. The germline V gene has CDR1 SEHNR and CDR2 FQNEAQ (reference sequence). There are 15 residues in the CDR3. CDR3: CASSPRGGSYNEQFF. The CDR3 DNA reads as TGTGCCAGCAGCCCCCGGGGGGGCTCCTACAATGAGCAGTTCTTC.